These T cell receptor beta chains were read from a single sample in a study of blood T cell repertoires in COVID-19. Using immunoSEQ multiplex PCR, the repertoire was profiled, and TCRdb retains in-frame clones only, with some absent. The sample lists under 200,000 clones, around 84% occurring once. The source material was peripheral blood. Receptor source: a man in his fifties or sixties with active or convalescent COVID-19. CDR3s include the opening cysteine and the closing phenylalanine or tryptophan. The D gene is left open where the match is weak. Part of the rows lack a size; the others show once, few, many or a class for expanded clones.

J,V,D,size,CDR3,DNA
TRBJ2-5,TRBV2,-,-,CASSVEPFQETQYF,TGTGCCAGCAGTGTAGAACCATTCCAAGAGACCCAGTACTTC
TRBJ2-5,TRBV5-1,TRBD1,-,CARGTGHPQEGQYF,TGCGCCAGGGGGACAGGGCACCCCCAAGAAGGCCAGTACTTC
TRBJ1-1,TRBV9,TRBD1,-,CASSPRQGYDTEAFF,TGTGCCAGCAGCCCTCGACAGGGTTACGACACTGAAGCTTTCTTT
TRBJ2-5,TRBV5-1,-,-,CASSFTSQETQYF,TGCGCCAGCAGCTTCACCAGCCAAGAGACCCAGTACTTC
TRBJ1-6,TRBV10-3,TRBD1,-,CAISESPGGGNSPLHF,TGTGCCATCAGTGAGTCGCCAGGGGGCGGTAATTCACCCCTCCACTTT
TRBJ1-6,TRBV4-3,-,-,CASSQERLAVYNSPLHF,TGCGCCAGCAGCCAAGAGCGGCTGGCAGTCTATAATTCACCCCTCCACTTT
TRBJ1-1,TRBV6-5,-,-,CASTKLGGWASEAFF,TGTGCCAGCACCAAACTGGGGGGTTGGGCCTCTGAAGCTTTCTTT
TRBJ2-7,TRBV11-3,TRBD1,-,CASSIWDRGYEQYF,TGTGCCAGCAGCATCTGGGACAGGGGCTACGAGCAGTACTTC
TRBJ2-5,TRBV11-3,TRBD1,-,CASSLGQGAQETQYF,TGTGCCAGCAGCTTAGGACAGGGGGCACAAGAGACCCAGTACTTC
TRBJ2-3,TRBV15,TRBD1,once,CATSGLGQGVSTDTQYF,TGTGCCACCAGCGGATTGGGACAGGGGGTTTCCACAGATACGCAGTATTTT
TRBJ2-7,TRBV5-6,-,-,CASSWWRSSYEQYF,TGTGCCAGCAGCTGGTGGCGGAGTTCCTACGAGCAGTACTTC
TRBJ2-5,TRBV9,-,-,CASSVGPSRIQETQYF,TGTGCCAGCAGCGTAGGGCCTTCTAGAATTCAAGAGACCCAGTACTTC
TRBJ1-6,TRBV4-1,TRBD1,-,CASSQDPSGGSNNSPLHF,TGCGCCAGCAGCCAAGATCCCTCAGGGGGATCGAATAATTCACCCCTCCACTTT
TRBJ1-3,TRBV28,-,few,CASDSRVRNTIYF,TGTGCCAGCGATTCAAGAGTGAGAAACACCATATATTTT
TRBJ1-1,TRBV7-2,-,-,CASSLRGMNTEAFF,TGTGCCAGCAGCTTAAGAGGGATGAACACTGAAGCTTTCTTT
TRBJ2-1,TRBV11-3,-,-,CASSLRSSSYNEQFF,TGTGCCAGCAGCTTAAGGAGCAGTTCCTACAATGAGCAGTTCTTC
TRBJ1-5,TRBV3-1/TRBV3-2,-,-,CASSDGASQPQHF,TGTGCCAGCAGCGATGGGGCCAGTCAGCCCCAGCATTTT
TRBJ2-1,TRBV6-6,TRBD2,few,CASRGSGRASFSEQFF,TGTGCCAGCAGGGGTAGCGGGAGGGCCTCTTTTAGTGAGCAGTTCTTC
TRBJ2-7,TRBV7-8,TRBD1,-,CASKRDRRTSYEQYF,TGTGCCAGCAAACGGGACAGGCGAACCTCCTACGAGCAGTACTTC
TRBJ1-2,TRBV15,-,-,CATSRSYLEGYTF,TGTGCCACCAGCAGATCTTATCTGGAGGGCTACACCTTC
TRBJ1-6,TRBV6-5,TRBD1,-,CASSYSNRGGSPLHF,TGTGCCAGCAGTTACTCGAACAGGGGGGGTTCACCCCTCCACTTT
TRBJ2-2,TRBV15,TRBD2,-,CATSSRYGRGNTGELFF,TGTGCCACCAGCAGCCGTTACGGGAGGGGGAACACCGGGGAGCTGTTTTTT
TRBJ2-4,TRBV30,TRBD1,once,CAWSKTGFAKNIQYF,TGTGCCTGGAGTAAGACAGGGTTCGCCAAAAACATTCAGTACTTC